The rows below give T cell receptor beta chains drawn from one sample of a study of CD8+ T cells in alopecia areata. The repertoire was sequenced with immunoSEQ multiplex PCR; TCRdb's copy has only in-frame clones and lacks some. The sample includes 150,000 to 200,000 clones, less than 70% of them seen just once. This specimen consisted of CD4+ T cells sorted from blood, obtained between weeks 49 and 50, from a patient treated with tofacitinib. These receptors all come from a human donor with alopecia areata. Both conserved end residues are part of each CDR3. A D gene is named only where the DNA matches it firmly. Only part of the rows carry a size: once, few, many, or a class if the clone is expanded.

- TRBJ1-6 18 TRBV27 TRBD1 TGTGCCAGCAGTACCCGACAGGGGCACTTCCTCTATAATTCACCCCTCCACTTT CASSTRQGHFLYNSPLHF
- TRBJ1-4 13 TRBV30 - TGTGCCTGGAGTAGAGACCAGAATGAAAAACTGTTTTTT CAWSRDQNEKLFF
- TRBJ2-1 14 TRBV6-5 - TGTGCCAGCACCCCAGACAGCCTAAACAATGAGCAGTTCTTC CASTPDSLNNEQFF
- TRBJ1-2 14 TRBV28 - TGTGCCAGCAGTTCGACCCCTGACACCTATGGCTACACCTTC CASSSTPDTYGYTF
- TRBJ1-5 14 TRBV5-6 TRBD1 TGTGTCAGCAGCTCGGGGGACAGGGCTCAGCCCCAGCATTTT CVSSSGDRAQPQHF
- TRBJ2-3 15 TRBV7-2 - TGTGCCAGCAGCTTAGGCCCGGGATACACAGATACGCAGTATTTT CASSLGPGYTDTQYF
- TRBJ2-3 15 TRBV9 - TGTGCCAGCAGCACCACACTAGGAATTACAGATACGCAGTATTTT CASSTTLGITDTQYF
- TRBJ2-2 11 TRBV5-6 - TGTGCCAGCAGCTTGCCTGGGGAGCTGTTTTTT CASSLPGELFF
- TRBJ1-1 14 TRBV19 - TGTGCCAGTTACCAATCTACAATGAACACTGAAGCTTTCTTT CASYQSTMNTEAFF
- TRBJ2-1 14 TRBV6-6 TRBD1 TGTGCCAGCAGTTTGATTGACCAGGGGGCGAAACAGTTCTTC CASSLIDQGAKQFF
many TRBJ2-4 12 TRBV4-1 - TGCGCGCTTAGGGAAATGAGAAACATTCAGTACTTC CALREMRNIQYF
- TRBJ2-5 14 TRBV5-1 TRBD2 TGCGCCAGCAGCTTGCTAGCGGGGGCAGAGACCCAGTACTTC CASSLLAGAETQYF
- TRBJ1-1 13 TRBV30 - TGTGCCTGGTGGGCGCAGGTTAACACTGAAGCTTTCTTT CAWWAQVNTEAFF
- TRBJ1-2 13 TRBV6-6 - TGTGCCAGCAGCCCGGGATTTGGCTATGGCTACACCTTC CASSPGFGYGYTF
- TRBJ2-1 13 TRBV29-1 TRBD1 TGCAGCGTACAGGGGCCCGGGGACAATGAGCAGTTCTTC CSVQGPGDNEQFF
few TRBJ2-3 13 TRBV29-1 - TGCAGCGTTGAAAGCACAGTCCAAGATACGCAGTATTTT CSVESTVQDTQYF
- TRBJ1-1 16 TRBV7-2 - TGTGCCAGCAGCTTAAGATTCAGGGTGACAAACACTGAAGCTTTCTTT CASSLRFRVTNTEAFF
few TRBJ1-1 14 TRBV27 TRBD1 TGTGCCAGCAGTTTGGGACAGTCGAACACTGAAGCTTTCTTT CASSLGQSNTEAFF
- TRBJ1-1 13 TRBV5-6 - TGTGCCAGCAGCTTGACAGGGCCGACTGAAGCTTTCTTT CASSLTGPTEAFF
- TRBJ1-1 13 TRBV29-1 - TGCAGCGTTGTGAGGCAGCTAAACACTGAAGCTTTCTTT CSVVRQLNTEAFF
few TRBJ2-3 15 TRBV7-9 TRBD1 TGTGCCAGCAGCACACCCCGAGGACAGGCAGATACGCAGTATTTT CASSTPRGQADTQYF
once TRBJ1-6 13 TRBV2 - TGTGCCAGCACCTCACAGGGAGGTTCACCCCTCCACTTT CASTSQGGSPLHF
few TRBJ2-3 13 TRBV4-3 - TGCGCCAGCAGCCAAGAGAAGTGGGATACGCAGTATTTT CASSQEKWDTQYF
- TRBJ1-5 17 TRBV4-2 - TGTGCCAGCAGCCAAGATAGTAGGACGGCAGGACATCAGCCCCAGCATTTT CASSQDSRTAGHQPQHF
- TRBJ1-2 11 TRBV7-4 - TGTGCCAGCAGCCCCTTTTATGGCTACACCTTC CASSPFYGYTF
few TRBJ1-6 14 TRBV10-3 - TGTGCCATCAGAACCCCCAACATGAATTCACCCCTCCACTTT CAIRTPNMNSPLHF
- TRBJ1-1 12 TRBV29-1 TRBD1 TGCAGCGGACAGGGGAAGAACACTGAAGCTTTCTTT CSGQGKNTEAFF
- TRBJ2-3 15 TRBV7-3 TRBD1 TGTGCCAGCAGCCCCCAGGGACAGGGGACAGATACGCAGTATTTT CASSPQGQGTDTQYF
- TRBJ2-7 13 TRBV14 - TGTGCCAGCAGCCAAGATGCGACGGTCGAGCAGTACTTC CASSQDATVEQYF
few TRBJ1-2 14 TRBV6-5 - TGTGCCAGCAGTTTCTCGGGTCTTCGCTATGGCTACACCTTC CASSFSGLRYGYTF
- TRBJ1-1 12 TRBV18 - TGTGCCAGCTCAAACGGTCCTCTCGAAGCTTTCTTT CASSNGPLEAFF
- TRBJ1-6 16 TRBV4-2 - TGTGCCAGCAGCCCCCATAGGGGGGTCTACAATTCACCCCTCCACTTT CASSPHRGVYNSPLHF
few TRBJ1-1 13 TRBV30 - TGTGCCTGGAGTGTGGGGGGCGGTATTGAAGCTTTCTTT CAWSVGGGIEAFF
- TRBJ1-2 13 TRBV5-1 TRBD1 TGCGCCAGCAGCTCCAGACAGGGCCATGGCTACACCTTC CASSSRQGHGYTF
- TRBJ2-3 15 TRBV30 TRBD2 TGTGCCTGGAGTGTGGGCCTAGCGGGCACAGATACGCAGTATTTT CAWSVGLAGTDTQYF
- TRBJ2-6 15 TRBV6-6 - TGTGCCAGCAGTTACGAAGGCTCTGGGGCCAACGTCCTGACTTTC CASSYEGSGANVLTF
few TRBJ2-3 14 TRBV30 TRBD2 TGTGCCTGTTCCGAGGGACTAGTGACAGATACGCAGTATTTT CACSEGLVTDTQYF
once TRBJ1-2 13 TRBV5-1 - TGCGCCAGCAGCTTAAGGACAGACTATGGCTACACCTTC CASSLRTDYGYTF
many TRBJ2-1 13 TRBV7-2 - TGTGCCAGCAGCTTAAGGCGAGGAAGTGAGCAGTTCTTC CASSLRRGSEQFF
- TRBJ1-2 12 TRBV25-1 - TGTGCCACCGGCTCTACGGGGTATGGCTACACCTTC CATGSTGYGYTF